These 2 T cell receptor beta chains came from one sample sequenced in a study of T cells expressing NK-cell markers (dated by TCRdb to 2019 to 2021). The protocol used for the library was 5' RACE. Sequencing was carried out with an Illumina HiSeq 2000. The reads underwent TCRdb reprocessing, giving one record for each CDR3 protein sequence and no DNA. This specimen's table enumerates a few hundred thousand distinct CDR3 sequences. The ten largest clones capture 0.3% to 0.45% of the sample. Sequencing was done on a sample of blood T cells: a sorted CD56 or NKG2C T cell subset, CD4+ or CD8+ T cells, or bulk PBMC T cells (not recorded which). Receptors were obtained from a man younger than 35 in good health. Donor details come from another sample of the same person, matched by shared clones.

The chain employs TRBV7-3 and TRBJ2-1. Germline lookup yields CDR1 SGHTA and CDR2 FQGTGA. This CDR3 contains 15 residues. The CDR3 is CASSLSPADYNEQFF.

The chain links TRBV29-1 to TRBJ2-5. Germline V gene data show CDR1 as SQVTM and CDR2 as ANQGSEA. The CDR3 contains 13 residues. CDR3 protein: CSVTQNSQGTQYF.